The present entry profiles one TCR beta chain with its context. The count of this clone is one. It lacks a known antigen. No qualities accompany the bases; no much larger clone lies one base away. One collaborating source in Seattle enrolled patients while the patients were actively infected and followed the patients over time throughout the course of disease. Each collaborating institution followed its own protocols to collect whole blood in K2EDTA tubes. For TCRbeta analysis, collaborator samples were shipped as frozen whole blood, as isolated PBMCs, or as DNA extracted from either sample type. This sample was included in a study of blood T cell repertoires in COVID-19 (dated by TCRdb to about 2020). Background on the whole study: The collaborator samples originated in the United States, Italy and Spain and spanned the acute and convalescent phases of COVID-19. Where available, HLA class I and class II types were taken from metadata supplied by the sample provider and were not determined by assay-based typing. The prospective study material was composed of cDNA or gDNA derived from T cells, B-cell-depleted T cells, or PBMCs. Deeply sampled blood TCRbeta repertoires from subjects exposed to, actively infected with, or recovered from COVID-19 were included in the dataset. Nearly every sample came with metadata listing a de-identified subject ID, COVID-19 status, age in years and sex. The samples were drawn from the first 160 participants of the ongoing ImmuneRACE study and from 1,254 subjects provided by 6 global collaborators. A freely available public database, intended as a resource for researchers studying the immune response to SARS-CoV-2, is where the repertoires were released.

From its cysteine to its phenylalanine, the CDR3 spans 12 amino acids. Here the CDR3 DNA is all that survives: 36 bases in frame from base 1. V and J lose 4 bases and 4 bases, and a span of 8 bases separates them. Based on the germline V gene, the CDR1 and CDR2 sequences are SGHRS and YFSETQ. TCRbeta CDR3 regions were amplified from genomic DNA using the immunoSEQ Assay, a bias-controlled multiplex PCR. The source study handled its data this way. The number of nucleated cells in each sample was estimated by amplification of reference gene primers within the assay. To quantify the absolute abundance of each unique TCRbeta CDR3 rearrangement, sequence reads were collapsed and filtered. For each sample, productive Simpson clonality was calculated as the square root of Simpson's diversity index over productive rearrangements. TCRdb limited this immuneACCESS table to in-frame rearrangements with V and J called. A share of clones is missing; checked studies link under half to unresolved V genes, and the rest is unexplained. V and J calls and clone size are given by that table; D and trimming were obtained from the DNA. The sample yields about 350,000 clones; roughly 86% were counted once. In total, the top ten clones hold 6% to 8% of the sample.

What the research found in general, with its limitations: How much clinical and demographic metadata was included differed by source and by participant, and the metadata was provided uncurated.

The specimen was peripheral blood. The TCR sequence derives from a woman in her 70s with COVID-19, enrolled during active disease. Recombination joined TRBV5-1 with TRBJ1-2; no D gene call is confident. The sequenced DNA: TGCGCCAGCAGCCGAGGATCCTATGGCTACACCTTC. It is translated as CASSRGSYGYTF.